This TCR beta chain was profiled in a study of CD8+ T cells in alopecia areata. As the sequencing template, cDNA was produced by extracting RNA and reverse transcribing it. Here immunoSEQ multiplex PCR was the method, and the copy in TCRdb shows in-frame clones only, minus some. This sample has around 19,000 clones, with approximately 60% found just once. Per the germline V gene, CDR1 is MNHNY and CDR2 is SVGAGI (reference sequence). V was clipped by 6 bases and J by 4 bases, with 13 bases between them. The CDR3 is 14 residues long. It was for about 5 patients that CD4+ cells were sorted into CD25+CD127- cells. A few counts support this clone.

The source is a human donor with alopecia areata. The gene calls are TRBV6-6 and TRBJ2-1, with a tentative D call TRBD1 (6 bases). Sequenced material: CD4+ Tregs sorted from blood. The CDR3 sequence: CASRKGEEYNEQFF. CDR3 DNA sequence: TGTGCCAGCAGGAAGGGGGAAGAGTACAATGAGCAGTTCTTC.